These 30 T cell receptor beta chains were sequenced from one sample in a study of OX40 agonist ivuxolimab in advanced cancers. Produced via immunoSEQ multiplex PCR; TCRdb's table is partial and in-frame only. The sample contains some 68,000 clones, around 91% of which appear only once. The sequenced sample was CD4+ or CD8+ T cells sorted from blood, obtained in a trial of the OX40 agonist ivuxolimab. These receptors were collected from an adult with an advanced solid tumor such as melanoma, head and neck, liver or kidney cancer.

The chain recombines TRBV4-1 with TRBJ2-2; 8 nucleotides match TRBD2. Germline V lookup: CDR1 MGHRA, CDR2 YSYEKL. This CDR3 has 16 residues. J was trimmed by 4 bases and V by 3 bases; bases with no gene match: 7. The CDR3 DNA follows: TGCGCCAGCAGCCAGGCCGGGACTAGGGTCACCGGGGAGCTGTTTTTT. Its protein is CASSQAGTRVTGELFF.

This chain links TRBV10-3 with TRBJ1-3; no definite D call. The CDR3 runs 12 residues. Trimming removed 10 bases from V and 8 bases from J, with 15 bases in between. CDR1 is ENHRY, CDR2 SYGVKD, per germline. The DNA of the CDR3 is TGTGCCACCGTGGGAGGGCGCGACACCATATATTTT. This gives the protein CATVGGRDTIYF.

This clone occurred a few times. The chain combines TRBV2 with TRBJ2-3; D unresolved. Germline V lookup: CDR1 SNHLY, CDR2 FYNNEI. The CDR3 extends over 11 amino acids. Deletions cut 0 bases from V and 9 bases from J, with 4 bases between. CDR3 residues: CASSEAGTQYF. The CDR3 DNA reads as TGTGCCAGCAGTGAAGCGGGCACGCAGTATTTT.

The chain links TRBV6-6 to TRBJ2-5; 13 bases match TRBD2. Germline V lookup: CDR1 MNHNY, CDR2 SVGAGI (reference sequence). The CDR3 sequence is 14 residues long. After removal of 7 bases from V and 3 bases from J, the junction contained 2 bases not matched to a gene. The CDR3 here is CASTGTSGEETQYF. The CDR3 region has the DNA TGTGCCAGCACCGGGACTAGCGGGGAAGAGACCCAGTACTTC.

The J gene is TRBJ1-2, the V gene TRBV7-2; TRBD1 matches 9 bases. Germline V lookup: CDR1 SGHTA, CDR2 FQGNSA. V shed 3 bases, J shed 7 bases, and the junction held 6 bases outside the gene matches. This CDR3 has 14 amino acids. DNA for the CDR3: TGTGCCAGCAGCTTTGGGGGACAGGGTTTTGGCTACACCTTC. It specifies CASSFGGQGFGYTF.

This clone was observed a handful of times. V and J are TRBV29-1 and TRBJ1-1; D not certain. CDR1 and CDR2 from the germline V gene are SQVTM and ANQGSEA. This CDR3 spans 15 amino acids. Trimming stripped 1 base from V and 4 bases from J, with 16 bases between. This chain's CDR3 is CSVEGAEGRVTEAFF. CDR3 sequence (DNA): TGCAGCGTTGAAGGGGCCGAGGGAAGAGTCACTGAAGCTTTCTTT.

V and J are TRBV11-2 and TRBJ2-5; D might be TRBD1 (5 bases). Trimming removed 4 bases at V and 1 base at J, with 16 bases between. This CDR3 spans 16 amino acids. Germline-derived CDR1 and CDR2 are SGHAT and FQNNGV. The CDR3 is CASSSPVGHIQETQYF. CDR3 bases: TGTGCCAGCAGCTCACCAGTCGGACACATCCAAGAGACCCAGTACTTC.

CDR3 coding DNA: TGTGCCAGCAGTGACTCGGGAACGGGAGGGGATGAGCAGTTCTTC. Translated, it gives CASSDSGTGGDEQFF. The V gene is TRBV6-4, the J gene TRBJ2-1, with TRBD2 matching 8 bases. V shed 0 bases and J 8 bases; nucleotides not matched to a gene: 6. Germline loops: CDR1 MRHNA, CDR2 SNTAGT. This CDR3 is built from 15 residues.

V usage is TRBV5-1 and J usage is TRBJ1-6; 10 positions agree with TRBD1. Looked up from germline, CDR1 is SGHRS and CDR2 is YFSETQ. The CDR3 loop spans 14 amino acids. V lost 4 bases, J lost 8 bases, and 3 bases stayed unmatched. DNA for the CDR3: TGCGCCAGCAGCCCTGGGACAGGGGATTCACCCCTCCACTTT. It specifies CASSPGTGDSPLHF.

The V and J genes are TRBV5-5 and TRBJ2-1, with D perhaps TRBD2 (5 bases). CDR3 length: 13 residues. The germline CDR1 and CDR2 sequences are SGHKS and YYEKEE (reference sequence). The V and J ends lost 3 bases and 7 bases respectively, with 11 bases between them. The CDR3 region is CASSYSSWNEQFF. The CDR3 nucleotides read TGTGCCAGCAGCTATTCTAGCTGGAATGAGCAGTTCTTC.

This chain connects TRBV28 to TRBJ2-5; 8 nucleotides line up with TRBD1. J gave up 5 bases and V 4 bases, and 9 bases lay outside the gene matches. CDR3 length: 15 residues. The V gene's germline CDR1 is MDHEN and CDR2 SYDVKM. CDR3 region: CASSYPSRGRETQYF. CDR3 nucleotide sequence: TGTGCCAGCAGTTACCCCTCCAGGGGGCGGGAGACCCAGTACTTC.

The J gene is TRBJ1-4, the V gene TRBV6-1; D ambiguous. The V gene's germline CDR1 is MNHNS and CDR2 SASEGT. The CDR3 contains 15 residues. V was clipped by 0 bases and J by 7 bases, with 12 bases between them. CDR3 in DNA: TGTGCCAGCAGTGAAGCGTGGAGTCTCGGTGAAAAACTGTTTTTT. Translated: CASSEAWSLGEKLFF.

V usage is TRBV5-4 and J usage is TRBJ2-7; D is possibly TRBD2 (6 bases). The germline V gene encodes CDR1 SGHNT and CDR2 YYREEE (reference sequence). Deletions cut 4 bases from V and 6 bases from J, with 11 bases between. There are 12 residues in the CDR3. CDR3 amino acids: CASSRERSEQYF. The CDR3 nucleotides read TGTGCCAGCAGCCGGGAGAGGAGCGAGCAGTACTTC.

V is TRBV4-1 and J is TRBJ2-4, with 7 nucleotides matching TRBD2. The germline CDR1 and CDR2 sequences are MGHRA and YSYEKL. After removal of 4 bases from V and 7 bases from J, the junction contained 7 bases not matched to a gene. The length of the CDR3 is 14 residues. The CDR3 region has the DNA TGCGCCAGCAGCCTCCGGTGGGGGGGGAACATTCAGTACTTC. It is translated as CASSLRWGGNIQYF.

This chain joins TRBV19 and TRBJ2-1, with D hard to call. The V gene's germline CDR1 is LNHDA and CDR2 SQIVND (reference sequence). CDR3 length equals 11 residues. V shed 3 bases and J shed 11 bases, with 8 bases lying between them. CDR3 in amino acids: CASSIGRKQFF. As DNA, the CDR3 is TGTGCCAGTAGTATTGGTAGAAAGCAGTTCTTC.

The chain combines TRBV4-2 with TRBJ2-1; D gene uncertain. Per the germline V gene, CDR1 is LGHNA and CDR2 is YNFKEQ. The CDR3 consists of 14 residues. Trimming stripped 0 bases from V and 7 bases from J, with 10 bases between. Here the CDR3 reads CASSQELGVNEQFF. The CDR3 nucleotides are TGTGCCAGCAGCCAAGAGCTTGGGGTAAATGAGCAGTTCTTC.

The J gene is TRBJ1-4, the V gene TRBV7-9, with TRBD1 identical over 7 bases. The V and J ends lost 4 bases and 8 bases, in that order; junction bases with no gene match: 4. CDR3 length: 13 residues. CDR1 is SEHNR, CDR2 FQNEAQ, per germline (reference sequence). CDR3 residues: CASSSRDREKLFF. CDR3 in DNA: TGTGCCAGCAGCTCTAGGGACAGAGAAAAACTGTTTTTT.

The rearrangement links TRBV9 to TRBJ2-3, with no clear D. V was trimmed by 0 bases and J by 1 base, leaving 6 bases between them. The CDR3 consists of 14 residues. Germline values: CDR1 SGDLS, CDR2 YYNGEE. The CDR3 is CASSVAHRTDTQYF. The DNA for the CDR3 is TGTGCCAGCAGCGTAGCACACCGCACAGATACGCAGTATTTT.

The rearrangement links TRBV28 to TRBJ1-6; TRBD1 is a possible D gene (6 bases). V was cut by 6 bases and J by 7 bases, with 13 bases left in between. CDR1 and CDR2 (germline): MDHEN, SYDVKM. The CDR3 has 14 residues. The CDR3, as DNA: TGTGCCAGCAGGACACAGGGACGGAATTCACCCCTCCACTTT. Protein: CASRTQGRNSPLHF.

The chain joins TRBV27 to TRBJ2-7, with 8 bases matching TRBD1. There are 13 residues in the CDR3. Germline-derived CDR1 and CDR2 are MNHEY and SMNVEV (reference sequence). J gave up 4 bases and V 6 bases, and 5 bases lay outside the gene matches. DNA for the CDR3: TGTGCCAGCAGCCCCGGGACAGGTTACGAGCAGTACTTC. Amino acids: CASSPGTGYEQYF.

The CDR3 sequence: CASSSNSNQPQHF. The CDR3 DNA follows: TGTGCCAGCAGCAGTAATAGCAATCAGCCCCAGCATTTT. The chain is built from TRBV2 and TRBJ1-5; D is undetermined. The CDR3 totals 13 residues. Trimming took 6 bases from V and 0 from J, leaving 6 bases between them. Germline CDR1 SNHLY, CDR2 FYNNEI.

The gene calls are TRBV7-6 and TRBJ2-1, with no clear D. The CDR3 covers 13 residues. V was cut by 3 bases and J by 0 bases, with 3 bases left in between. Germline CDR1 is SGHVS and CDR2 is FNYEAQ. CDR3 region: CASSFSSYNEQFF. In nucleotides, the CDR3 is TGTGCCAGCAGCTTCAGCTCCTACAATGAGCAGTTCTTC.

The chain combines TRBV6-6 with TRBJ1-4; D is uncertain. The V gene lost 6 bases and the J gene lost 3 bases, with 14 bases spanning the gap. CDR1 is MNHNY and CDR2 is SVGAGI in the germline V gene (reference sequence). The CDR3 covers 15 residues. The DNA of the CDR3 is TGTGCCAGCAGCTATCGGACTGGAGCTAATGAAAAACTGTTTTTT. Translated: CASSYRTGANEKLFF.

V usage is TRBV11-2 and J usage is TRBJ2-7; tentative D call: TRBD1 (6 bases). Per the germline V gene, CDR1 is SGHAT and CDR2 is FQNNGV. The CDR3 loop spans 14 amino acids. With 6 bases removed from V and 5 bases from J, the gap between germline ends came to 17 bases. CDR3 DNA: TGTGCCAGCAGACTTGATGGGGGCAGGGACGAGCAGTACTTC. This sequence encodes CASRLDGGRDEQYF.

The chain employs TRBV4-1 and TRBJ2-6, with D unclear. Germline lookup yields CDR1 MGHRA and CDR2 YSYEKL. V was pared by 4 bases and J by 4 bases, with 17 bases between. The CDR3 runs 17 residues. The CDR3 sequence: CASSLNPGSSGANVLTF. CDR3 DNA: TGCGCCAGCAGCCTTAACCCTGGATCGTCAGGGGCCAACGTCCTGACTTTC.

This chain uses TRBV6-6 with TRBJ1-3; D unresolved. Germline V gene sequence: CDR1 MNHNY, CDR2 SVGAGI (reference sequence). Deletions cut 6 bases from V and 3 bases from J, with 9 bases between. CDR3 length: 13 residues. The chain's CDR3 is CASSRGYGNTIYF. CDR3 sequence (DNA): TGTGCCAGCAGCCGGGGTTATGGAAACACCATATATTTT.

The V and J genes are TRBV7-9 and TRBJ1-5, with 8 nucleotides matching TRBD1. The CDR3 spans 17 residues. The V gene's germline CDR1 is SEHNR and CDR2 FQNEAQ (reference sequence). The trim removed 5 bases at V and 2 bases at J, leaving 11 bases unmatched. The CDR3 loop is CASSPGQALGGNQPQHF. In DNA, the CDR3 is TGTGCCAGCAGCCCGGGACAGGCCCTTGGTGGCAATCAGCCCCAGCATTTT.

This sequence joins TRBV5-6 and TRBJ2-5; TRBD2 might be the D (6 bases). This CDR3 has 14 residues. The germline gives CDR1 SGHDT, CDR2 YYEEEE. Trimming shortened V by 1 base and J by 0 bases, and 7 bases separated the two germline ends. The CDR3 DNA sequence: TGTGCCAGCAGCTTGCCGGGGGACCAAGAGACCCAGTACTTC. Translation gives CASSLPGDQETQYF.

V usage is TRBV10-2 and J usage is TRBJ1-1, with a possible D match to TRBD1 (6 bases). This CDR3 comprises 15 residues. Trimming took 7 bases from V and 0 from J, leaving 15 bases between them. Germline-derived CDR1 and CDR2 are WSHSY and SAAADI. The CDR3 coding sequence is TGCGCCAGCACCAACCTACAGGGCCTGAACACTGAAGCTTTCTTT. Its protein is CASTNLQGLNTEAFF.

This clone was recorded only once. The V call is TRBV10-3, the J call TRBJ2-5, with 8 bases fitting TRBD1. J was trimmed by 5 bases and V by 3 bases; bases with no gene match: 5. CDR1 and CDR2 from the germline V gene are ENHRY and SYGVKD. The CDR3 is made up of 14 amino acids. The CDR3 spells CAISDSGGEETQYF. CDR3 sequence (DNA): TGTGCCATCAGTGACTCAGGGGGCGAGGAGACCCAGTACTTC.